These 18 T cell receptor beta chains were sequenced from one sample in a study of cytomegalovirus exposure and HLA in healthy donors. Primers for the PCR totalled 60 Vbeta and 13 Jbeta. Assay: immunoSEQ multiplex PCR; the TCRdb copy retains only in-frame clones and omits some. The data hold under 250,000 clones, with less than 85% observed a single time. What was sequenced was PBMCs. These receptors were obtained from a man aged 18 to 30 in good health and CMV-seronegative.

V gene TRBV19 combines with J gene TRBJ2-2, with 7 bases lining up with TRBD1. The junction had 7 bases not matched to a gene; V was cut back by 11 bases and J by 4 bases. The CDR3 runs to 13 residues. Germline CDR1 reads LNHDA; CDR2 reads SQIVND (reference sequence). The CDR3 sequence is CAGHRGPTGELFF. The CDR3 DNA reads TGTGCCGGCCACAGGGGTCCCACCGGGGAGCTGTTTTTT. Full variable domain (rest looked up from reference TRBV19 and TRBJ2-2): DGGITQSPKYLFRKEGQNVTLSCEQNLNHDAMYWYRQDPGQGLRLIYYSQIVNDFQKGDIAEGYSVSREKKESFPLTVTSAQKNPTAFYLCAGHRGPTGELFFGEGSRLTVL.

CDR3 region: CAWSVADEQFF. The CDR3 DNA sequence: TGTGCCTGGAGTGTAGCCGATGAGCAGTTCTTC. The chain carries TRBV30 and TRBJ2-1; no firm D call. V was clipped by 0 bases and J by 8 bases, with 5 bases between them. CDR1 GTSNPN and CDR2 SVGIG come from the germline V gene (reference sequence). CDR3 size: 11 residues.

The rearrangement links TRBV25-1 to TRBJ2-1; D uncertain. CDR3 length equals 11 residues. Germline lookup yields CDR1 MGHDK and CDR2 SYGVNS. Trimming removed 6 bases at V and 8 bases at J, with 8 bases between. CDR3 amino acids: CASSWAYEQFF. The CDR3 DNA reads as TGTGCCAGCAGCTGGGCTTATGAGCAGTTCTTC.

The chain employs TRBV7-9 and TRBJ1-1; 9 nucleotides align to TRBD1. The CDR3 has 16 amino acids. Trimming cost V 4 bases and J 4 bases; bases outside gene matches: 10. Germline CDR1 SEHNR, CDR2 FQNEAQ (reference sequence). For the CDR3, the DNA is TGTGCCAGCAGCTCAATTACAGGGGGCAGGGGCACTGAAGCTTTCTTT. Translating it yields CASSSITGGRGTEAFF.

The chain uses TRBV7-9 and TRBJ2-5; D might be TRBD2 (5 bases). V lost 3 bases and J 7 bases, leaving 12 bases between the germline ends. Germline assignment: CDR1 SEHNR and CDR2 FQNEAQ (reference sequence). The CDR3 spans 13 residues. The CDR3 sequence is CASSLSLARTQYF. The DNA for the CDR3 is TGTGCCAGCAGCTTGTCCCTAGCACGGACCCAGTACTTC.

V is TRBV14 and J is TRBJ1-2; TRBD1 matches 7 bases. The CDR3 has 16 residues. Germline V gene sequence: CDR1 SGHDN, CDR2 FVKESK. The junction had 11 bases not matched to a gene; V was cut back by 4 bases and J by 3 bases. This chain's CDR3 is CASSPYDRVMDYGYTF. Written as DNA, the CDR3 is TGTGCCAGCAGCCCTTATGACAGGGTGATGGACTATGGCTACACCTTC.

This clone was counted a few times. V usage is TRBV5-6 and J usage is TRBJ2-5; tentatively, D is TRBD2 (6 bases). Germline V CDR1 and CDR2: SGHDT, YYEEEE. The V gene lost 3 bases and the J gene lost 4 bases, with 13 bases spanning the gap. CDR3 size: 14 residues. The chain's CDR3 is CASSWGRMGETQYF. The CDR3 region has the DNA TGTGCCAGCAGCTGGGGGAGGATGGGAGAGACCCAGTACTTC. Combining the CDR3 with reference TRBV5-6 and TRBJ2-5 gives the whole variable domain DAGVTQSPTHLIKTRGQQVTLRCSPKSGHDTVSWYQQALGQGPQFIFQYYEEEERQRGNFPDRFSGHQFPNYSSELNVNALLLGDSALYLCASSWGRMGETQYFGPGTRLLVL.

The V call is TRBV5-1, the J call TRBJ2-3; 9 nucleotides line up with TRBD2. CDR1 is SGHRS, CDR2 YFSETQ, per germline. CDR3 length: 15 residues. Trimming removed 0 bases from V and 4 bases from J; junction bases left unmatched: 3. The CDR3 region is CASSLEVAGADTQYF. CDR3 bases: TGCGCCAGCAGCTTGGAAGTAGCGGGAGCAGATACGCAGTATTTT.

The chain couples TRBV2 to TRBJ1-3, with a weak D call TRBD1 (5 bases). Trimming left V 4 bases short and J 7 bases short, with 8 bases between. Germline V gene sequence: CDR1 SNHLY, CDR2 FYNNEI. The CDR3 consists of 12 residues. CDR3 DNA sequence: TGTGCCAGCAGTGCCGACAGTAACACCATATATTTT. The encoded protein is CASSADSNTIYF.

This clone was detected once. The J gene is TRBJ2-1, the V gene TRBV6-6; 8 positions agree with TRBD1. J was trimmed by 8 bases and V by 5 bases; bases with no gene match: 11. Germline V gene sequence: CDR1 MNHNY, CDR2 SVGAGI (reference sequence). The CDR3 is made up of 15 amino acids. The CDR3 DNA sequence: TGTGCCAGCAGTGACAGGGGACTGGGGAGTGATGAGCAGTTCTTC. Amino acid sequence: CASSDRGLGSDEQFF.

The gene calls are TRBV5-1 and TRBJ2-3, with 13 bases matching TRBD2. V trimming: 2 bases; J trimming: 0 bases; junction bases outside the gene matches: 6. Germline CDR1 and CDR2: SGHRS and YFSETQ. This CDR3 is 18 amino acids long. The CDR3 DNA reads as TGCGCCAGCAGCTTAGCCGGGACTAGCGGGGATAGCACAGATACGCAGTATTTT. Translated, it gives CASSLAGTSGDSTDTQYF.

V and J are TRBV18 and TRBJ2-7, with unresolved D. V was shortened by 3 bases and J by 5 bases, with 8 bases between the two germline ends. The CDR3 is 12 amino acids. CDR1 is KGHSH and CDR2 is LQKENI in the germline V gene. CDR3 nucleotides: TGTGCCAGCTCACCCATTGGGCACGAGCAGTACTTC. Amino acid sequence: CASSPIGHEQYF.

CDR3 residues: CAWSSGRAFEQYF. CDR3 in DNA: TGTGCCTGGTCTAGCGGGAGGGCCTTCGAGCAGTACTTC. This chain links TRBV30 with TRBJ2-7; 12 positions agree with TRBD2. This CDR3 is 13 amino acids long. From germline, CDR1 is GTSNPN and CDR2 SVGIG (reference sequence). V lost 5 bases and J lost 6; bases outside the gene matches: 5.

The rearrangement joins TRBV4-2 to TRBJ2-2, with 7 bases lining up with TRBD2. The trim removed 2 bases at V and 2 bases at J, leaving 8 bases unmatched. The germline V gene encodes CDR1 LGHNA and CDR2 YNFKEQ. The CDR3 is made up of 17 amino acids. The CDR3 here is CASSQWEGTANTGELFF. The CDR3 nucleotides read TGTGCCAGCAGCCAATGGGAGGGGACGGCAAACACCGGGGAGCTGTTTTTT.

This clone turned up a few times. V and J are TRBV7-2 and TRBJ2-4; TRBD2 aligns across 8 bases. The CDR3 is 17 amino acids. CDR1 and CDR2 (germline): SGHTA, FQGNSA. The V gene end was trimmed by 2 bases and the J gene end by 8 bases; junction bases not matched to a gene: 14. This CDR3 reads CASSLPMGSGSGDIQYF. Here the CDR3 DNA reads TGTGCCAGCAGCTTACCAATGGGGAGCGGGAGTGGGGACATTCAGTACTTC.

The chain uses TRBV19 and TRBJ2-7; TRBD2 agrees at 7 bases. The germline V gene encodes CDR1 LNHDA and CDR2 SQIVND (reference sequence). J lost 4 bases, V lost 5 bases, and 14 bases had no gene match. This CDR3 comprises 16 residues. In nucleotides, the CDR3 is TGTGCCAGTAGTGACGTCCTCGGGACTACTTTTTACGAGCAGTACTTC. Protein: CASSDVLGTTFYEQYF.

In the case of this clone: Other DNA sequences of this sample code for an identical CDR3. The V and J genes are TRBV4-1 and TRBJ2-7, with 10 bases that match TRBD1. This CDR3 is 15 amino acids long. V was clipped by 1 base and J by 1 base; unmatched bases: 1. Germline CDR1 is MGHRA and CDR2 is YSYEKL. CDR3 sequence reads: CASSQGDRGSYEQYF. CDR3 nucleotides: TGCGCCAGCAGCCAAGGGGACAGGGGTTCCTACGAGCAGTACTTC.

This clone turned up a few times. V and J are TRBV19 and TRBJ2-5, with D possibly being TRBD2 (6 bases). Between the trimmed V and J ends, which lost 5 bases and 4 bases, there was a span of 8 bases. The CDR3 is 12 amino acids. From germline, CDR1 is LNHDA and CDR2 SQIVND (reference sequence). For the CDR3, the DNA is TGTGCCAGTAGTTCCGGGGGAGAGACCCAGTACTTC. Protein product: CASSSGGETQYF.